These T cell receptor beta chains were read from a single sample in a study of cytomegalovirus exposure and HLA in healthy donors. TCRdb's copy holds only in-frame clones and misses some; the assay was immunoSEQ multiplex PCR. Among about 140,000 clones, approximately 80% were seen once, and the ten largest hold around 1.8%. Sample: PBMCs. These TCRs come from a female donor in good health and CMV-seropositive. Both conserved end residues are part of each CDR3. D genes are given only for firm matches. Only part of the rows carry a size: once, few, many, or a class if the clone is expanded.

DNA: TGTGCCAGCAGTCCACGCCTACTGGGCCTCTATGGCTACACCTTC
CDR3: CASSPRLLGLYGYTF
V: TRBV5-6
J: TRBJ1-2
size: few
D: NA

DNA: TGCGCCAGCAGCGGCGCGGCAGGGAGGGACGGGGAGCTGTTTTTT
CDR3: CASSGAAGRDGELFF
V: TRBV5-1
J: TRBJ2-2
size: NA
D: TRBD2

DNA: TGTGCCAGCAGTGAATTGCGGGGTTTAAACGAGCAGTACTTC
CDR3: CASSELRGLNEQYF
V: TRBV2
J: TRBJ2-7
size: NA
D: NA

DNA: TGCGCCAGCAGCTTATGGGACAGCGGTCGGGAGCAGTACTTC
CDR3: CASSLWDSGREQYF
V: TRBV5-1
J: TRBJ2-7
size: NA
D: TRBD1

DNA: TGTGCCAGCAGCTTGGGGACTAGCGGGAGCAATGAGCAGTTCTTC
CDR3: CASSLGTSGSNEQFF
V: TRBV5-4
J: TRBJ2-1
size: NA
D: TRBD2

DNA: TGTGCCAGCGGGCAGGGGGCGGGTAATTCACCCCTCCACTTT
CDR3: CASGQGAGNSPLHF
V: TRBV7-8
J: TRBJ1-6
size: NA
D: TRBD1

DNA: TGTGCCTGGAGGGTGACAGGGGGATTCTACGAGCAGTACTTC
CDR3: CAWRVTGGFYEQYF
V: TRBV30
J: TRBJ2-7
size: NA
D: TRBD1

DNA: TGTGCCACCTCCGGGACATATAACACCGGGGAGCTGTTTTTT
CDR3: CATSGTYNTGELFF
V: TRBV10-3
J: TRBJ2-2
size: NA
D: NA

DNA: TGTGCCAGCAGTTTAGAGGAGCGGTCCTACGAGCAGTACTTC
CDR3: CASSLEERSYEQYF
V: TRBV6-1
J: TRBJ2-7
size: NA
D: NA

DNA: TGTGCCAGCAAGGACGGGAGCTCCTACGAGCAGTACTTC
CDR3: CASKDGSSYEQYF
V: TRBV2
J: TRBJ2-7
size: NA
D: NA

DNA: TGCGCCAGCAGCCCGCTCAGGACAGGGGGCACCAAGGAACGCTCTAACTATGGCTACACCTTC
CDR3: CASSPLRTGGTKERSNYGYTF
V: TRBV4-1
J: TRBJ1-2
size: NA
D: TRBD1

DNA: TGTGCCAGCAGTGAGGGGACTAGCGGGATAAAGTACTTC
CDR3: CASSEGTSGIKYF
V: TRBV6-1
J: TRBJ2-7
size: once
D: TRBD2

DNA: TGTGCCAGCAGCCAACAGACAGGGTGGGGCGAGCAGTACTTC
CDR3: CASSQQTGWGEQYF
V: TRBV14
J: TRBJ2-7
size: NA
D: TRBD1

DNA: TGTGCCAGCAGCTTAACGGGGGGCACAGATACGCAGTATTTT
CDR3: CASSLTGGTDTQYF
V: TRBV7-9
J: TRBJ2-3
size: NA
D: NA

DNA: TGTGCCAGCAGTTCGGGGGACAGGGGGCCTTGGCAGTACTTC
CDR3: CASSSGDRGPWQYF
V: TRBV27
J: TRBJ2-7
size: NA
D: TRBD1

DNA: TGTGCCAGCAGCTTAGGCAGTGCGAACACCGGGGAGCTGTTTTTT
CDR3: CASSLGSANTGELFF
V: TRBV11-3
J: TRBJ2-2
size: NA
D: NA

DNA: TGTGCCACCAGCGGGACAGGGCTGGATAATTCACCCCTCCACTTT
CDR3: CATSGTGLDNSPLHF
V: TRBV15
J: TRBJ1-6
size: NA
D: TRBD1

DNA: TGTGCCAGCAGCTTGGGCGGGACTCGCTATGGCTACACCTTC
CDR3: CASSLGGTRYGYTF
V: TRBV5-5
J: TRBJ1-2
size: few
D: NA

DNA: TGTGCCAGCAGCAAGACTGGGACAGGCCATAATTCACCCCTCCACTTT
CDR3: CASSKTGTGHNSPLHF
V: TRBV7-9
J: TRBJ1-6
size: NA
D: TRBD1

DNA: TGTGCCAGCAGCTTGACAGCTAACTATGGCTACACCTTC
CDR3: CASSLTANYGYTF
V: TRBV5-4
J: TRBJ1-2
size: NA
D: NA

DNA: TGTGCCAGCAGTTCCCGCGACAGCCTGTCCGGGGGTGGGGAGCTGTTTTTT
CDR3: CASSSRDSLSGGGELFF
V: TRBV27
J: TRBJ2-2
size: NA
D: NA

DNA: TGTGCCACCAGCAGACCGGGCACTGAAGCTTTCTTT
CDR3: CATSRPGTEAFF
V: TRBV15
J: TRBJ1-1
size: NA
D: NA

DNA: TGTGCCAGCAGCTTTGCGGGGGCCATCAACGAGCAGTACTTC
CDR3: CASSFAGAINEQYF
V: TRBV6-5
J: TRBJ2-7
size: once
D: NA

DNA: TGTGCCAGCCAGGGGGGACAGGGGGAACAGGGGGACTATGGCTACACCTTC
CDR3: CASQGGQGEQGDYGYTF
V: TRBV7-9
J: TRBJ1-2
size: once
D: TRBD1

DNA: TGTGCCAGCAGTTTGGCAGGGGGATACGAGCAGTACTTC
CDR3: CASSLAGGYEQYF
V: TRBV28
J: TRBJ2-7
size: NA
D: TRBD1

DNA: TGTGCCAGCAGCCGTAGCGGAGCTATCACAGATACGCAGTATTTT
CDR3: CASSRSGAITDTQYF
V: TRBV7-7
J: TRBJ2-3
size: few
D: NA

DNA: TGCGCCAGCAGCCAGCAGGATCTAAGCTCCTACGAGCAGTACTTC
CDR3: CASSQQDLSSYEQYF
V: TRBV4-1
J: TRBJ2-7
size: once
D: NA

DNA: TGTGCCAGCACGTTGAACACTGAAGCTTTCTTT
CDR3: CASTLNTEAFF
V: TRBV2
J: TRBJ1-1
size: NA
D: NA

DNA: TGTGCCAGTAGTATGGGGCTAGGTAGTACAGATACGCAGTATTTT
CDR3: CASSMGLGSTDTQYF
V: TRBV19
J: TRBJ2-3
size: few
D: NA

DNA: TGCAGCGTCGTCAGGGAGGATACTGAAGCTTTCTTT
CDR3: CSVVREDTEAFF
V: TRBV29-1
J: TRBJ1-1
size: NA
D: NA

DNA: TGTGCCAGCAGCCCGGGACTAGCGGGGACCAATGAGCAGTTCTTC
CDR3: CASSPGLAGTNEQFF
V: TRBV7-9
J: TRBJ2-1
size: NA
D: TRBD2

DNA: TGTGCCTGGAGTGATCGAGCCCGCTATGGCTACACCTTC
CDR3: CAWSDRARYGYTF
V: TRBV30
J: TRBJ1-2
size: once
D: NA

DNA: TGTGCCACGAATAGGGGCAGGGGGCGTGGAGGCACTGAAGCTTTCTTT
CDR3: CATNRGRGRGGTEAFF
V: TRBV27
J: TRBJ1-1
size: NA
D: TRBD1

DNA: TGTGCCAGCGGTTGGGGCGTTGACACTGAAGCTTTCTTT
CDR3: CASGWGVDTEAFF
V: TRBV7-2
J: TRBJ1-1
size: once
D: NA

DNA: TGTGCCAGCAGTGGAACCCGCGCTGGGAGACGCTTAGGCGAGCAGTACTTC
CDR3: CASSGTRAGRRLGEQYF
V: TRBV25-1
J: TRBJ2-7
size: NA
D: NA

DNA: TGTGCCAGCAGTTACTCGGGACAGGGTAGTCAGCCCCAGCATTTT
CDR3: CASSYSGQGSQPQHF
V: TRBV6-5
J: TRBJ1-5
size: NA
D: TRBD1

DNA: TGTGCCAGCAGCCGGACTAGCGGGGCTACAGATACGCAGTATTTT
CDR3: CASSRTSGATDTQYF
V: TRBV7-2
J: TRBJ2-3
size: NA
D: TRBD2

DNA: TGTGCTAGTGGGGAGGGCTGGACCCAGTACTTC
CDR3: CASGEGWTQYF
V: TRBV12-5
J: TRBJ2-5
size: NA
D: NA

DNA: TGTGCCAGCAGCTTAACGGGAATACAAGGGACAGGCCAAGAGACCCAGTACTTC
CDR3: CASSLTGIQGTGQETQYF
V: TRBV7-3
J: TRBJ2-5
size: NA
D: TRBD1

DNA: TGTGCCAGCTCACCACTACCACAGGGGGCCCTAGCCAAAAACATTCAGTACTTC
CDR3: CASSPLPQGALAKNIQYF
V: TRBV18
J: TRBJ2-4
size: NA
D: TRBD1

DNA: TGTGCCAGCAGCTTATTGGCGGGAGGTGGAGATACGCAGTATTTT
CDR3: CASSLLAGGGDTQYF
V: TRBV7-6
J: TRBJ2-3
size: NA
D: TRBD2

DNA: TGTGCCAGCAGTCCAACCTCACAGGGGATTCCCAAAAACATTCAGTACTTC
CDR3: CASSPTSQGIPKNIQYF
V: TRBV27
J: TRBJ2-4
size: NA
D: TRBD1

DNA: TGTGCCATCAGTGAGTCTGCGACTAGCGGCTACAATGAGCAGTTCTTC
CDR3: CAISESATSGYNEQFF
V: TRBV10-3
J: TRBJ2-1
size: NA
D: TRBD2

DNA: TGTGCCAGCAGCTTGACGGACAGGGAGGGCACTGAAGCTTTCTTT
CDR3: CASSLTDREGTEAFF
V: TRBV7-9
J: TRBJ1-1
size: few
D: TRBD1

DNA: TGCGCCAGCAGCTCTAACAGGGAGTTGGGCACAGATACGCAGTATTTT
CDR3: CASSSNRELGTDTQYF
V: TRBV5-1
J: TRBJ2-3
size: few
D: NA

DNA: TGTGCCAGCGGCGGGGTTGGTGCCGAGACCCAGTACTTC
CDR3: CASGGVGAETQYF
V: TRBV6-5
J: TRBJ2-5
size: NA
D: NA

DNA: TGTGCCAGCTCAACGACAGGGGGCACGAACTATGGCTACACCTTC
CDR3: CASSTTGGTNYGYTF
V: TRBV18
J: TRBJ1-2
size: NA
D: TRBD1

DNA: TGTGCCAGCTCACCTAGGAGGGGCTCTAATGAAAAACTGTTTTTT
CDR3: CASSPRRGSNEKLFF
V: TRBV18
J: TRBJ1-4
size: NA
D: NA

DNA: TGCGCCAGCAGCCAACCAGGACAGGGATTCTACGAGCAGTACTTC
CDR3: CASSQPGQGFYEQYF
V: TRBV4-1
J: TRBJ2-7
size: once
D: TRBD1

DNA: TGTGCCAGCAGCGCCCTAGCGGGAGCCACTACAGCCTACGAGCAGTACTTC
CDR3: CASSALAGATTAYEQYF
V: TRBV4-2
J: TRBJ2-7
size: NA
D: TRBD2

DNA: TGTGCCAGCAGTAAAACTAGCGGGGCCTACAATGAGCAGTTCTTC
CDR3: CASSKTSGAYNEQFF
V: TRBV6-5
J: TRBJ2-1
size: NA
D: TRBD2